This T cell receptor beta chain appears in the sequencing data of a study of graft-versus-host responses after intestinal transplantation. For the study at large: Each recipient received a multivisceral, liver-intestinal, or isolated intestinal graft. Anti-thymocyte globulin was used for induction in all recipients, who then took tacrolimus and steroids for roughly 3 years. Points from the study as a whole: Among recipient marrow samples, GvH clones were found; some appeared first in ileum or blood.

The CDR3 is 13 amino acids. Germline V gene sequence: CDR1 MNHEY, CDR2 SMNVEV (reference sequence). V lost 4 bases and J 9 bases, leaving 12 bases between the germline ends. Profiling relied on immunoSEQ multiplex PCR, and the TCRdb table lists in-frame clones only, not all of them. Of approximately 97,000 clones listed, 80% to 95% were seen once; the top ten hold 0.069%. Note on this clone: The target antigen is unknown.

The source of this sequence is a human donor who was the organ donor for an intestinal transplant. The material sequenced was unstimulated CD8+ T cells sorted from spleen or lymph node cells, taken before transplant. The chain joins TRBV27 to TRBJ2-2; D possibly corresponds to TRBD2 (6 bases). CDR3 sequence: CASSSSVGRELFF. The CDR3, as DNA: TGTGCCAGCAGTTCTAGCGTCGGCAGGGAGCTGTTTTTT.